The 29 T cell receptor beta chains reported below all come from one sample, sequenced in a study of T cell repertoires in cytomegalovirus infection. TCRdb re-analysed the reads in MiXCR, keeping a single row per CDR3 protein. Here the sample spans hundreds of thousands of distinct CDR3 sequences, more than 20% being singletons. Sequenced input: CD8+ T cells from PBMCs. The receptors stem from a human donor in good health (CMV status not recorded). Some clones in this sample may be carry-over from other donors' samples.

The chain links TRBV7-9 to TRBJ2-3; 10 bases map to TRBD1. V shed 5 bases, J shed 2 bases, and the junction held 7 bases outside the gene matches. The CDR3 is 16 residues long. Germline V gene lookup returns CDR1 SEHNR and CDR2 FQNEAQ (reference sequence). This chain's CDR3 is CASSTRDRGDTDTQYF. The CDR3 coding sequence is TGTGCCAGCAGCACCCGGGACAGGGGCGACACAGATACGCAGTATTTT.

This clonotype was counted only a few times. This chain links TRBV7-9 with TRBJ2-3; 12 bases agree with TRBD2. V lost 5 bases to trimming and J lost 6 bases; unmatched junction nucleotides: 9. The CDR3 extends over 16 amino acids. Germline CDR1 SEHNR, CDR2 FQNEAQ (reference sequence). Here the CDR3 reads CASSPPTSGGRDTQYF. CDR3 nucleotides: TGTGCCAGCAGCCCCCCGACTAGCGGGGGACGGGATACGCAGTATTTT. Full variable domain (rest looked up from reference TRBV7-9 and TRBJ2-3): DTGVSQNPRHKITKRGQNVTFRCDPISEHNRLYWYRQTLGQGPEFLTYFQNEAQLEKSRLLSDRFSAERPKGSFSTLEIQRTEQGDSAMYLCASSPPTSGGRDTQYFGPGTRLTVL.

This clonotype was recorded many times. The chain couples TRBV6-6 to TRBJ2-7; 7 nucleotides agree with TRBD1. CDR3 length: 18 amino acids. The germline gives CDR1 MNHNY, CDR2 SVGAGI (reference sequence). V shed 6 bases and J 3 bases; nucleotides not matched to a gene: 20. DNA of the CDR3: TGTGCCAGCAGAGTATTGGAGACAGGGATCGGCGAGGTCTACGAGCAGTACTTC. Translating gives CASRVLETGIGEVYEQYF.

In its sample, this clonotype was seen a few times. This chain connects TRBV6-2 or TRBV6-3 to TRBJ2-7, with D uncertain. This CDR3 comprises 14 residues. Per germline, CDR1 MNHEY and CDR2 SVGEGT. V was trimmed by 6 bases and J by 4 bases, leaving 16 bases between them. In DNA form, the CDR3 reads TGTGCCAGCAGCCTCAACCCCCAGATTTACGAGCAGTACGTC. It codes for CASSLNPQIYEQYV.

This clonotype has more than one count but fewer than ten. The chain combines TRBV10-3 with TRBJ2-1; TRBD2 aligns across 7 bases. Trimming took 4 bases from V and 2 from J; bases not matched to a gene: 8. The CDR3 is made up of 16 amino acids. Germline V gene data show CDR1 as ENHRY and CDR2 as SYGVKD. CDR3 amino acids: CAISGFAGEAYNEQFF. Here the CDR3 DNA reads TGTGCCATCAGTGGCTTTGCGGGGGAGGCCTACAATGAGCAGTTCTTC.

This clonotype was detected once. The chain employs TRBV6-2 or TRBV6-3 and TRBJ2-7; 11 positions match TRBD2. Germline CDR1 and CDR2: MNHEY and SVGEGT. Germline trimming cut 4 bases from V and 3 bases from J; bases unmatched to any gene: 5. The CDR3 runs to 15 residues. The CDR3 sequence: CASSSSGGINYEQYV. CDR3 coding DNA: TGTGCCAGCAGTTCTAGCGGGGGGATCAACTACGAGCAGTACGTC.

This clonotype has just a few counts. The rearrangement links TRBV19 to TRBJ2-1, with D unclear. The CDR3 contains 14 residues. Germline V CDR1 and CDR2: LNHDA, SQIVND (reference sequence). Trimming left V 0 bases short and J 3 bases short, with 6 bases between. CDR3 amino acids: CASSIERDYNEQFF. CDR3 nucleotide sequence: TGTGCCAGTAGTATAGAAAGGGACTACAATGAGCAGTTCTTC.

This clonotype was seen only a few times. J is TRBJ2-2 and V is TRBV19, with D unresolved. The V end lost 3 bases, the J end lost 4 bases, and 15 bases lay between the germline ends. The V gene's germline CDR1 is LNHDA and CDR2 SQIVND (reference sequence). The CDR3 length is 16 residues. CDR3: CASSMPPRLRTGELFF. In DNA, the CDR3 is TGTGCCAGTAGTATGCCCCCGAGGTTGCGCACCGGGGAGCTGTTTTTT.

This clonotype was seen only a few times. This chain links TRBV12-3 or TRBV12-4 with TRBJ1-2; D uncertain. The CDR3 has 13 residues. V lost 6 bases and J lost 7, with 15 bases in between. The CDR3: CASSPGVESGYTF. In nucleotides, the CDR3 is TGTGCCAGCAGCCCCGGGGTCGAGTCTGGCTACACCTTC.

This clonotype has a count of ten or more. This chain links TRBV28 with TRBJ2-4; TRBD1 agrees at 11 bases. The V and J ends lost 5 bases and 5 bases, in that order; junction bases with no gene match: 5. The CDR3 length is 15 residues. Per the germline V gene, CDR1 is MDHEN and CDR2 is SYDVKM. CDR3 sequence (DNA): TGTGCCAGCAGTACTTGGACAGGGGGCGAAAACATTCAGTACTTC. Translating it yields CASSTWTGGENIQYF.

This clonotype has a handful of counts. This chain joins TRBV27 and TRBJ2-3, with D perhaps TRBD2 (6 bases). CDR3 length equals 13 residues. Trimming left V 7 bases short and J 6 bases short, with 14 bases between. The germline V gene encodes CDR1 MNHEY and CDR2 SMNVEV (reference sequence). CDR3 coding DNA: TGTGCCAGCACGAAGGCGGGGAGGGATACGCAGTATTTT. Protein: CASTKAGRDTQYF.

This chain joins TRBV2 and TRBJ2-7; no reliable D call. V shed 6 bases and J shed 7 bases, with 13 bases lying between them. The CDR3 runs 12 residues. Per germline, CDR1 SNHLY and CDR2 FYNNEI. CDR3 coding DNA: TGTGCCAGCAGCCAAGACAAGTGGGAGCAGTACGTC. Residues: CASSQDKWEQYV.

This clonotype was recorded a few times. This chain joins TRBV28 and TRBJ1-5; D is unresolved. The V gene's germline CDR1 is MDHEN and CDR2 SYDVKM. V shed 2 bases and J shed 0 bases, with 14 bases lying between them. The CDR3 runs 17 residues. The CDR3 DNA follows: TGTGCCAGCAGTTTACCGGGTGACCCCTATAGCAATCAGCCCCAGCATTTT. Translation gives CASSLPGDPYSNQPQHF.

Notes on this clonotype: This may stem from a read error, because a much larger clone lies one nucleotide away. The V gene is TRBV13, the J gene TRBJ1-1; D is unclear. The CDR3 consists of 13 residues. Trimming cost V 7 bases and J 1 base, with 10 bases left between them. CDR1 and CDR2 from the germline V gene are PRHDT and FYEKMQ (reference sequence). The CDR3 loop reads CASTSLRNTEAFF. In DNA form, the CDR3 reads TGTGCCAGCACCTCCCTTCGGAACACTGAAGCTTTCTTT.

This clonotype turned up a few times. V and J are TRBV28 and TRBJ1-5, with D perhaps matching TRBD1 (6 bases). CDR1 and CDR2 (germline): MDHEN, SYDVKM. V was trimmed by 3 bases and J by 5 bases, leaving 14 bases between them. The CDR3 loop spans 15 amino acids. DNA for the CDR3: TGTGCCAGCAGTTTTAATAAGGCAGGGGATCAGCCCCAGCATTTT. Protein product: CASSFNKAGDQPQHF. Together with reference TRBV28 and TRBJ1-5, the CDR3 gives the full variable domain: DVKVTQSSRYLVKRTGEKVFLECVQDMDHENMFWYRQDPGLGLRLIYFSYDVKMKEKGDIPEGYSVSREKKERFSLILESASTNQTSMYLCASSFNKAGDQPQHFGDGTRLSIL.

This clonotype has just a few counts. The chain uses TRBV28 and TRBJ2-3; no definite D call. The CDR3 runs 15 residues. Germline assignment: CDR1 MDHEN and CDR2 SYDVKM. The V end was cut by 6 bases, the J end by 0 bases, with 13 bases between. DNA of the CDR3: TGTGCCAGCAGCCCTGGGATGTTTAGCACAGATACGCAGTATTTT. This encodes CASSPGMFSTDTQYF.

CDR3 DNA sequence: TGTGCCAGCAGCTTAAAGGGGGCCTATACCGGGGAGCTGTTTTTT. It translates to CASSLKGAYTGELFF. The rearrangement links TRBV7-3 to TRBJ2-2, with TRBD1 matching over 7 bases. J gave up 5 bases and V 1 base, and 4 bases lay outside the gene matches. Per germline, CDR1 SGHTA and CDR2 FQGTGA. CDR3 length equals 15 residues.

The gene calls are TRBV3-1 and TRBJ1-1, with no clear D. The germline gives CDR1 LGHDT, CDR2 YNNKEL (reference sequence). Deletions cut 5 bases from V and 13 bases from J, with 20 bases between. The CDR3 has 13 residues. The DNA of the CDR3 is TGTGCCAGCAGCGGGCAAGGGAAGCCCGGAGGTTTCTTT. This gives the protein CASSGQGKPGGFF.

This chain connects TRBV28 to TRBJ1-1; tentatively, D is TRBD1 (5 bases). This CDR3 spans 10 amino acids. Germline-derived CDR1 and CDR2 are MDHEN and SYDVKM. V was trimmed by 6 bases and J by 8 bases, leaving 7 bases between them. CDR3 in amino acids: CASSKGEAFF. The CDR3 DNA is TGTGCCAGCAGCAAGGGGGAAGCTTTCTTT.

This clonotype has a count of ten or more. This rearrangement joins TRBV20-1 to TRBJ1-3; tentative D call: TRBD1 (5 bases). V was pared by 0 bases and J by 4 bases, with 10 bases between. CDR1 and CDR2 (germline): DFQATT, SNEGSKA (reference sequence). This CDR3 has 14 residues. The CDR3 DNA follows: TGCAGTGCTAGAGAGGGGGGAGTCGGAAACACCATATATTTT. Protein product: CSAREGGVGNTIYF.

This clonotype occurred a few times. V usage is TRBV4-3 and J usage is TRBJ2-1, with 9 bases aligning to TRBD2. The CDR3 runs 17 residues. The V and J ends lost 0 bases and 9 bases, in that order; junction bases with no gene match: 12. Looked up from germline, CDR1 is LGHNA and CDR2 is YSLEER. CDR3 coding DNA: TGCGCCAGCAGCCAAGATTACGGTTCAGCGGGGGGATTTGAGCAGTTCTTC. Its protein product is CASSQDYGSAGGFEQFF.

The chain combines TRBV27 with TRBJ2-1; D could derive from TRBD1 or TRBD2 (5 bases each). The ends were cut back, 8 bases at V and 4 bases at J, with 15 bases in the middle. From germline, CDR1 is MNHEY and CDR2 SMNVEV (reference sequence). The CDR3 loop spans 14 amino acids. DNA of the CDR3: TGTGCCAGCGGAAGGGACGAAAGTTACAATGAGCAGTTCTTC. This codes for CASGRDESYNEQFF.

This clonotype came up a few times. The CDR3 coding sequence is TGTGCCAGCAGCCCCGGGACAGGGGCCATGAACACTGAAGCTTTCTTT. It translates to CASSPGTGAMNTEAFF. This chain links TRBV7-9 with TRBJ1-1; TRBD1 agrees at 10 bases. This CDR3 spans 16 amino acids. Germline loops: CDR1 SEHNR, CDR2 FQNEAQ (reference sequence). J was trimmed by 0 bases and V by 5 bases; bases with no gene match: 6. Complete variable domain (other parts from reference TRBV7-9 and TRBJ1-1): DTGVSQNPRHKITKRGQNVTFRCDPISEHNRLYWYRQTLGQGPEFLTYFQNEAQLEKSRLLSDRFSAERPKGSFSTLEIQRTEQGDSAMYLCASSPGTGAMNTEAFFGQGTRLTVV.

The V and J genes are TRBV25-1 and TRBJ1-4; 7 bases line up with TRBD1. The CDR3 length is 16 residues. Germline-derived CDR1 and CDR2 are MGHDK and SYGVNS. Germline trimming cut 0 bases from V and 7 bases from J; bases unmatched to any gene: 8. The CDR3, as DNA: TGTGCCAGCAGTGAATATCCCGGCAGGGGGATTGAAAAACTGTTTTTT. As protein: CASSEYPGRGIEKLFF.

This clonotype was detected many times. The V gene is TRBV10-2, the J gene TRBJ2-7; no firm D call. CDR3 length: 14 residues. Trimming left V 6 bases short and J 0 bases short, with 12 bases between. Germline lookup yields CDR1 WSHSY and CDR2 SAAADI. This CDR3 reads CASSLGRDSYEQYF. The CDR3 nucleotides read TGCGCCAGCAGCCTCGGTAGAGACTCCTACGAGCAGTACTTC.

This clonotype has more than one count but fewer than ten. The chain employs TRBV5-1 and TRBJ2-7; possible D gene TRBD1, 6 bases. V was cut by 0 bases and J by 3 bases, with 16 bases left in between. The CDR3 is 16 residues long. CDR1 SGHRS and CDR2 YFSETQ come from the germline V gene. The CDR3 region has the DNA TGCGCCAGCAGCTTGGAATTGGCACAGGGAAGCTACGAGCAGTACTTC. This encodes CASSLELAQGSYEQYF. Full variable domain (rest looked up from reference TRBV5-1 and TRBJ2-7): KAGVTQTPRYLIKTRGQQVTLSCSPISGHRSVSWYQQTPGQGLQFLFEYFSETQRNKGNFPGRFSGRQFSNSRSEMNVSTLELGDSALYLCASSLELAQGSYEQYFGPGTRLTVT.

The chain couples TRBV6-6 to TRBJ2-1, with D tentatively TRBD2 (5 bases). This CDR3 has 15 amino acids. The germline V and J ends were trimmed by 6 bases and 0 bases, with 12 bases remaining between them. From germline, CDR1 is MNHNY and CDR2 SVGAGI (reference sequence). The CDR3 protein is CASSGITSSYNEQFF. In DNA form, the CDR3 reads TGTGCCAGCAGCGGGATCACGAGCTCCTACAATGAGCAGTTCTTC.

This chain links TRBV7-6 with TRBJ1-3; possible D gene TRBD1, 6 bases. Germline values: CDR1 SGHVS, CDR2 FNYEAQ. This CDR3 is built from 17 residues. V lost 5 bases and J lost 3, with 20 bases in between. The CDR3, as DNA: TGTGCCAGCAGCAGTCAATCCGGGACACCCATTGGAAACACCATATATTTT. It yields the protein CASSSQSGTPIGNTIYF.

This clonotype was counted many times. The chain recombines TRBV11-3 with TRBJ2-1; TRBD2 agrees at 8 bases. The length of the CDR3 is 19 residues. The germline CDR1 and CDR2 sequences are SGHNT and YENEEA. Trimming took 1 base from V and 5 from J; bases not matched to a gene: 16. The CDR3 DNA follows: TGTGCCAGCAGCTTAGGTCGGCCTCGGGGGGGTTGGGCCGACAATGAGCAGTTCTTC. Protein sequence: CASSLGRPRGGWADNEQFF.